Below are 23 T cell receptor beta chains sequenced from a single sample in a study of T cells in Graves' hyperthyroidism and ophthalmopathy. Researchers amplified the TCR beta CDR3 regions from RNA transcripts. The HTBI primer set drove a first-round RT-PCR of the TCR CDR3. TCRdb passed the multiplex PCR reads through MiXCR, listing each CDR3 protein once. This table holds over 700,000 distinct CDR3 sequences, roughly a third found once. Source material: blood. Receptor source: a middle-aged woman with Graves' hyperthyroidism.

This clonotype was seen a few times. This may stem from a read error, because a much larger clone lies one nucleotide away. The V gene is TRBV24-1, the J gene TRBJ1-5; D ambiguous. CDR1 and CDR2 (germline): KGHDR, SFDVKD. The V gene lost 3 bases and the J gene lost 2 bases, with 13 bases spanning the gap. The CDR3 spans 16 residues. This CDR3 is CATSDEQRIGNQPQHF. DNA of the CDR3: TGTGCCACCAGTGATGAACAGAGAATCGGCAATCAGCCCCAGCATTTT.

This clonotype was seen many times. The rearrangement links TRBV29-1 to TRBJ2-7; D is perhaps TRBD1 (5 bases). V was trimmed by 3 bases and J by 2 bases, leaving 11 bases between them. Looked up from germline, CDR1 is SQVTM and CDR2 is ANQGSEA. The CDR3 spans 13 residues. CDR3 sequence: CSVEQGIPYEQYF. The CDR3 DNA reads TGCAGCGTTGAGCAGGGTATCCCCTACGAGCAGTACTTC.

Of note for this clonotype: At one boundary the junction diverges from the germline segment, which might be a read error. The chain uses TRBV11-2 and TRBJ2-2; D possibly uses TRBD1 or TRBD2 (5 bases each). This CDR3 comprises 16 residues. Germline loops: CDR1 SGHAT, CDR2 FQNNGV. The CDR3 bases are TGTGCCAGCACCTTACCCCCAGGGAGCGGTGCCGGGGAGCTGTTTTTT. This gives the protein CASTLPPGSGAGELFF. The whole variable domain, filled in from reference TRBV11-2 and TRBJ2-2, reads EAGVAQSPRYKIIEKRQSVAFWCNPISGHATLYWYQQILGQGPKLLIQFQNNGVVDDSQLPKDRFSAERLKGVDSTLKIQPAKLEDSAVYLCASTLPPGSGAGELFFGEGSRLTVL.

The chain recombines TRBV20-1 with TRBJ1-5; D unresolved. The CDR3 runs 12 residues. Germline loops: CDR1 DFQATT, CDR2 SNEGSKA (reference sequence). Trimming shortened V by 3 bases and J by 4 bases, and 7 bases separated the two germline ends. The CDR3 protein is CSARAINQPQHF. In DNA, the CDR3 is TGCAGTGCTAGGGCCATTAATCAGCCCCAGCATTTT.

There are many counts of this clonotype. The CDR3 bases are TGTGCCAGCACCAATAAGACAGGGAATTCACCCCTCCACTTT. This encodes CASTNKTGNSPLHF. The chain uses TRBV7-2 and TRBJ1-6, with 7 nucleotides matching TRBD1. This CDR3 is built from 14 residues. J was trimmed by 7 bases and V by 7 bases; bases with no gene match: 7. CDR1 and CDR2 from the germline V gene are SGHTA and FQGNSA.

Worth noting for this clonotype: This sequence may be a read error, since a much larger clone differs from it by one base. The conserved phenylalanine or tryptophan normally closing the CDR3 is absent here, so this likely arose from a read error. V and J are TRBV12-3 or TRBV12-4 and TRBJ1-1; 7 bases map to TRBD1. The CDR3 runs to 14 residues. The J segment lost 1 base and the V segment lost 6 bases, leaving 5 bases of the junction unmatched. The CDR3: CASRKTGTNTEAFL. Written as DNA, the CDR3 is TGTGCCAGCAGAAAGACAGGGACGAACACTGAAGCTTTCCTT.

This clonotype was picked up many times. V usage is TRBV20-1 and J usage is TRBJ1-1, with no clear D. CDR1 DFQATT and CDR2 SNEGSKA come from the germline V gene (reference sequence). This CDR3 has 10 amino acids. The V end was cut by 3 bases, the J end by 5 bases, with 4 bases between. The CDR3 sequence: CSASDTEAFF. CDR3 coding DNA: TGCAGTGCTAGTGATACTGAAGCTTTCTTT.

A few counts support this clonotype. In nucleotides, the CDR3 is TGTGCCAGCACCATACCCGAGACAGGGACGAACACTGAAGCTTTCTTT. Protein: CASTIPETGTNTEAFF. The chain joins TRBV6-1 to TRBJ1-1; 7 positions agree with TRBD1. Losses at the gene ends were 7 bases for V and 1 base for J; bases not matched to a gene: 12. This CDR3 comprises 16 residues. From germline, CDR1 is MNHNS and CDR2 SASEGT.

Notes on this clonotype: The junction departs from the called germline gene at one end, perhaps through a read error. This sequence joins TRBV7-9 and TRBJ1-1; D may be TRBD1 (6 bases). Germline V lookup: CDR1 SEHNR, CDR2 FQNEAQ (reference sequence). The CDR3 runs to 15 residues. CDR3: CASSLVEGGDTEALF. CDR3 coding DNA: TGTGCCAGCAGCTTAGTAGAAGGGGGGGACACTGAAGCTCTCTTT.

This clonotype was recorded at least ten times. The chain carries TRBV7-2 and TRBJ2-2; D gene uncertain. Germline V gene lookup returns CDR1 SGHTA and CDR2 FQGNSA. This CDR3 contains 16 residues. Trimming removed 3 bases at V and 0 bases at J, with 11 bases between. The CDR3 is CASSFAVGTNTGELFF. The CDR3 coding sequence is TGTGCCAGCAGCTTTGCTGTAGGCACGAACACCGGGGAGCTGTTTTTT.

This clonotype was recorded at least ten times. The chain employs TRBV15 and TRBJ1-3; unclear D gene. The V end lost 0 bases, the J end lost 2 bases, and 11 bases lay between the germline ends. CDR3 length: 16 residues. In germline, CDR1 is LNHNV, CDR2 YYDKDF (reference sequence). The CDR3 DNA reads TGTGCCACCAGCAGAGATTACGCAGGAGCTGGAAACACCATATATTTT. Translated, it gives CATSRDYAGAGNTIYF. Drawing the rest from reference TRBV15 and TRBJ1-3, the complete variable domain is DAMVIQNPRYQVTQFGKPVTLSCSQTLNHNVMYWYQQKSSQAPKLLFHYYDKDFNNEADTPDNFQSRRPNTSFCFLDIRSPGLGDTAMYLCATSRDYAGAGNTIYFGEGSWLTVV.

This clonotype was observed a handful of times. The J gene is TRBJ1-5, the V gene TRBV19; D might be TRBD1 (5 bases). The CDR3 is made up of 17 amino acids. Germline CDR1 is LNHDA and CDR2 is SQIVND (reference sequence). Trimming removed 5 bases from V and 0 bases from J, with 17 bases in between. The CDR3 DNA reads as TGTGCCAGTAGTCTCGGATGGCGGGGGATTAGCAATCAGCCCCAGCATTTT. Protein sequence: CASSLGWRGISNQPQHF. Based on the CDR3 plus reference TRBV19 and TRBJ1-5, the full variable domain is DGGITQSPKYLFRKEGQNVTLSCEQNLNHDAMYWYRQDPGQGLRLIYYSQIVNDFQKGDIAEGYSVSREKKESFPLTVTSAQKNPTAFYLCASSLGWRGISNQPQHFGDGTRLSIL.

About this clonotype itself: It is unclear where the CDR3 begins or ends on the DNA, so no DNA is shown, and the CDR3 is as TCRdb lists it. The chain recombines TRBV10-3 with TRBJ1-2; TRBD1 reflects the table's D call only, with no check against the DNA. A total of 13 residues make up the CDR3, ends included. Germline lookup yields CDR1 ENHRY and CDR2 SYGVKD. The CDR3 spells CAISESWGSGNTF.

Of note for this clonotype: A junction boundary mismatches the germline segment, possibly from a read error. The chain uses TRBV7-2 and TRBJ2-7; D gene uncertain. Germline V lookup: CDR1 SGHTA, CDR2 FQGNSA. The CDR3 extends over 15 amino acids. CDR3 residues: CASSLNRASHYEQYF. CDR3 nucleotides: TGCGCCAGCAGCCTGAACCGGGCCAGCCACTACGAGCAGTACTTC.

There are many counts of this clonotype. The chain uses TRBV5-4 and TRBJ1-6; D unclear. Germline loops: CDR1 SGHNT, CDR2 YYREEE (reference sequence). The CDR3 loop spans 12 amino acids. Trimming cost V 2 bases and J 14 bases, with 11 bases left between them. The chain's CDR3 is CASSFEEKTLHF. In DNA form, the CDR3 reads TGTGCCAGCAGCTTTGAGGAGAAGACCCTCCACTTT.

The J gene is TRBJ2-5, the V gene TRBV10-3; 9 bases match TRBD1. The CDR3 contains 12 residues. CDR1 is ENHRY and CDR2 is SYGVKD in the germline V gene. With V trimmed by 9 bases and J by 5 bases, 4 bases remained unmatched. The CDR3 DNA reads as TGTGCCATGGCGGACAGGGGCGAGACCCAGTACTTC. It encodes CAMADRGETQYF.

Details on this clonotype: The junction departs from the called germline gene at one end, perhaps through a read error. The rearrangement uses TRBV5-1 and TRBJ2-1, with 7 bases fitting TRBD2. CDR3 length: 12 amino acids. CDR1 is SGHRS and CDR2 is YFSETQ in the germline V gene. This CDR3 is CASSRGDFEQFF. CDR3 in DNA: TGTGCCAGCAGCCGGGGGGACTTTGAGCAGTTCTTC. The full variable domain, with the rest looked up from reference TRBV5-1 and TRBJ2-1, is KAGVTQTPRYLIKTRGQQVTLSCSPISGHRSVSWYQQTPGQGLQFLFEYFSETQRNKGNFPGRFSGRQFSNSRSEMNVSTLELGDSALYLCASSRGDFEQFFGPGTRLTVL.

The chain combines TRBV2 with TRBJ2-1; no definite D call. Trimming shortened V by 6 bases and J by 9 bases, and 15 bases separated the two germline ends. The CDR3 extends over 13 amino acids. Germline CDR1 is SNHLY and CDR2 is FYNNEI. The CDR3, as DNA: TGTGCCAGCAGGGACGGACCGGCTCTTGAGCAGTTCTTC. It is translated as CASRDGPALEQFF.

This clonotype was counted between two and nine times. In nucleotides, the CDR3 is TGCAGTGCTGAGCCAGAGTCAACTAATGAAAAACTGTTTTTT. The encoded protein is CSAEPESTNEKLFF. This chain connects TRBV20-1 to TRBJ1-4; no clear D gene. Per the germline V gene, CDR1 is DFQATT and CDR2 is SNEGSKA (reference sequence). This CDR3 has 14 residues. The germline V and J ends were trimmed by 5 bases and 0 bases, with 10 bases remaining between them.

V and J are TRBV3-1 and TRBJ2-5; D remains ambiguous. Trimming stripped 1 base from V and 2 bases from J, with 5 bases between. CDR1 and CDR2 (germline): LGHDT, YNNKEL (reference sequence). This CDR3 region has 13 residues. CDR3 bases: TGTGCCAGCAGCCAAGTTGAGCAAGAGACCCAGTACTTC. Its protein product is CASSQVEQETQYF.

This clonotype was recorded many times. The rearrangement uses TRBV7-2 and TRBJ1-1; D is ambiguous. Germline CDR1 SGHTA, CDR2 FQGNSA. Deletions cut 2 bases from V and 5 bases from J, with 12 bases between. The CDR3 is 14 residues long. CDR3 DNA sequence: TGTGCCAGCAGCTTATACGGCGCGAGGACTGAAGCTTTCTTT. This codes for CASSLYGARTEAFF.

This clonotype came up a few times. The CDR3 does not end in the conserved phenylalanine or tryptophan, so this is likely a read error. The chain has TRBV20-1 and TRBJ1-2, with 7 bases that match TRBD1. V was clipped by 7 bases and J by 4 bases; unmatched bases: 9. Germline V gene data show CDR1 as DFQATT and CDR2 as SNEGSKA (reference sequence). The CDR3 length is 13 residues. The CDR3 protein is CSGGTDNVYGYTL. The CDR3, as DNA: TGCAGTGGAGGGACAGACAATGTCTATGGCTACACCCTC.

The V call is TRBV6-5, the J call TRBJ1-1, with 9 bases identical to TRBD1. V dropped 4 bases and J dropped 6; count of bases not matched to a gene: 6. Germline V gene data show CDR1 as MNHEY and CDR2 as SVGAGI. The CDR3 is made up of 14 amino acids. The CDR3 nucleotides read TGTGCCAGCAGTTCGCTACAGGGGGCGGCTGAAGCTTTCTTT. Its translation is CASSSLQGAAEAFF.